These T cell receptor beta chains were read from a single sample in a study of blood T cell repertoires in COVID-19. Measured with immunoSEQ multiplex PCR; TCRdb has only the in-frame clones, and not every one. The sample holds approximately 150,000 clones, around four fifths seen once. The sample taken for sequencing was peripheral blood. These receptor sequences come from a man between 65 and 85 years old with acute or convalescent COVID-19. Both conserved end residues are part of each CDR3. The D gene is left open where the match is weak. Clone size is stated in some rows and not others, as once, few, many or a class when expanded.

abundance	v_gene	j_gene	d_gene	CDR3nt	CDR3aa
.	TRBV18	TRBJ1-1	.	TGTGCCAGCTCACCGGGGGAGGGGCTTGGAAGCGCTGAAGCTTTCTTT	CASSPGEGLGSAEAFF
.	TRBV28	TRBJ2-7	.	TGTGCCAGCAGTTCGGGACAAACCTACGAGCAGTACTTC	CASSSGQTYEQYF
.	TRBV29-1	TRBJ1-2	.	TGCAGCGTTGAATTGGGGGGGAGCTACACCTTC	CSVELGGSYTF
few	TRBV5-8	TRBJ1-1	.	TGTGCCAGCAGCTTGTGGAGAGGCACTGAAGCTTTCTTT	CASSLWRGTEAFF
.	TRBV30	TRBJ2-1	TRBD2	TGTGCCTGGAGTGTCCAGGGACTAGCGCCCGCCAAGATTGAGCAGTTCTTC	CAWSVQGLAPAKIEQFF
.	TRBV15	TRBJ2-3	TRBD1	TGTGCCACCAGCAGACCAGGGACAGGGCGAGATACGCAGTATTTT	CATSRPGTGRDTQYF
.	TRBV3-1/TRBV3-2	TRBJ1-1	.	TGTGCCAGCAGCAAAGACCCCCGGGGCACTGAAGCTTTCTTT	CASSKDPRGTEAFF
.	TRBV2	TRBJ2-7	.	TGTGCCAGCAGTGAGCGGGGAATCTACGAGCAGTACTTC	CASSERGIYEQYF
.	TRBV11-1	TRBJ2-1	.	TGTGCCAGCAGCAAAGTCCAGGGCGAGCAGTTCTTC	CASSKVQGEQFF
.	TRBV10-3	TRBJ2-7	TRBD2	TGTGCCATCAGTGAAGGTTTCACTAGCGGGGTCTACGAGCAGTACTTC	CAISEGFTSGVYEQYF
.	TRBV19	TRBJ2-1	TRBD1	TGTGCCAGTAGTACCGGGACAGGGACTAACTACAATGAGCAGTTCTTC	CASSTGTGTNYNEQFF
few	TRBV7-2	TRBJ2-4	.	TGTGCCAGCAGTTCACTTTGGACTAATGGAGGGGACATTCAGTACTTC	CASSSLWTNGGDIQYF
.	TRBV7-2	TRBJ2-2	TRBD2	TGTGCCAGCAGCTTATGGCTAGCGGGTACCGGGGAGCTGTTTTTT	CASSLWLAGTGELFF
.	TRBV28	TRBJ2-7	TRBD1	TGTGCCAGCAGTTTTCGGGGTGTGACAGGGGCTTTCTCCTACGAGCAGTACTTC	CASSFRGVTGAFSYEQYF
.	TRBV3-1/TRBV3-2	TRBJ1-1	TRBD1	TGTGCCAGCAGCACTGGACAGGTAAACACTGAAGCTTTCTTT	CASSTGQVNTEAFF
once	TRBV3-1/TRBV3-2	TRBJ1-6	.	TGTGCCAGCAGCTGGGACAACCGGGATTCACCCCTCCACTTT	CASSWDNRDSPLHF
.	TRBV7-3	TRBJ2-1	.	TGTGCCAGCAGCCCCCTAGCGTCGAGCTCCTACAATGAGCAGTTCTTC	CASSPLASSSYNEQFF
.	TRBV28	TRBJ2-5	.	TGTGCCAGCAGACAGGGACAAGAGACCCAGTACTTC	CASRQGQETQYF
.	TRBV18	TRBJ1-3	.	TGTGCCAGCTCACCAGAACAGTTGGGAAACACCATATATTTT	CASSPEQLGNTIYF
.	TRBV10-3	TRBJ2-7	TRBD1	TGTGCCATCAGTCCGGGACAGGGGACTCCTTCAATCTCCTACGAGCAGTACTTC	CAISPGQGTPSISYEQYF
.	TRBV27	TRBJ2-7	TRBD1	TGTGCCAGCAGGATTCCGGGACAGGGCTACGAGCAGTACTTC	CASRIPGQGYEQYF
few	TRBV5-5	TRBJ2-5	.	TGTGCCAGCAGCCTCCTACGGACAACAGAGACCCAGTACTTC	CASSLLRTTETQYF
.	TRBV7-2	TRBJ2-3	.	TGTGCCAGCAGCGTTAAAGGGGCTAGCACAGATACGCAGTATTTT	CASSVKGASTDTQYF
.	TRBV6-6	TRBJ2-5	.	TGTGCCAGCAGTTACAGCGGGGAGACCCAGTACTTC	CASSYSGETQYF
.	TRBV25-1	TRBJ2-5	.	TGTGCCAGCAGTGAATCGGGGTTTGTTGCGGAGACCCAGTACTTC	CASSESGFVAETQYF
.	TRBV6-1	TRBJ2-7	TRBD1	TGTGCCAGCAGTGACGTGGGACAGGGGAGCTCCTACGAGCAGTACTTC	CASSDVGQGSSYEQYF
.	TRBV6-1	TRBJ2-1	.	TGTGCCAGCAGTGAAGCCGGGGGGCGCAACAATGAGCAGTTCTTC	CASSEAGGRNNEQFF
.	TRBV6-5	TRBJ1-5	.	TGTGCCAGCACACGTTCTCCGGGCAATCAGCCCCAGCATTTT	CASTRSPGNQPQHF
few	TRBV5-5	TRBJ1-2	.	TGTGCCAGCAGCTTGGTCTCTTATGGCTACACCTTC	CASSLVSYGYTF
.	TRBV28	TRBJ1-4	.	TGTGCCAGCAGGCTAAGCGACTGGGAAAAACTGTTTTTT	CASRLSDWEKLFF
few	TRBV10-3	TRBJ2-7	TRBD2	TGTGCCATCAGTCCTAGTCCTTTTAGCGGGAGAACGCGGGAGCAGTACTTC	CAISPSPFSGRTREQYF
.	TRBV18	TRBJ2-1	TRBD1	TGTGCCAGCTCACGACGAGGACAGGGGGCCGACAATGAGCAGTTCTTC	CASSRRGQGADNEQFF
once	TRBV3-1/TRBV3-2	TRBJ2-7	TRBD2	TGTGCCAGCAGCGTTCAGACTAGCTGGTACGAGCAGTACTTC	CASSVQTSWYEQYF
few	TRBV4-2	TRBJ2-5	.	TGTGCCAGCAGCCAATCCAGACAGGTGTACCAAGAGACCCAGTACTTC	CASSQSRQVYQETQYF
.	TRBV25-1	TRBJ1-5	TRBD1	TGTGCCAGCAGTGAATACACAGGGGAGGATCAGCCCCAGCATTTT	CASSEYTGEDQPQHF
once	TRBV7-3	TRBJ2-3	TRBD2	TGTGCCAGCAGCCTCGGACTAGCGGGGTTCGCTAGCACAGATACGCAGTATTTT	CASSLGLAGFASTDTQYF
.	TRBV3-1/TRBV3-2	TRBJ1-2	.	TGTGCCAGCAGCCAAGGGGGAGGGCGTCTTATGAACTATGGCTACACCTTC	CASSQGGGRLMNYGYTF
.	TRBV7-7	TRBJ2-3	.	TGTGCTAGCAGCTTAGGACCAGGGGACACAGATACGCAGTATTTT	CASSLGPGDTDTQYF
.	TRBV19	TRBJ1-5	TRBD1	TGTGCCAGTAGGCACAGGGGTGGCAATCAGCCCCAGCATTTT	CASRHRGGNQPQHF
.	TRBV5-8	TRBJ1-5	TRBD1	TGTGCCAGCAGCTTGGGGGGGTCGACAGGGCGTCCCCAGCATTTT	CASSLGGSTGRPQHF
.	TRBV6-6	TRBJ2-7	TRBD2	TGTGCCAGCAGAGAAACGGGGACTAGCTCCTACGAGCAGTACTTC	CASRETGTSSYEQYF
.	TRBV7-3	TRBJ2-2	.	TGTGCCAGCAGCCCCGGACTATCGGCCGGGGAGCTGTTTTTT	CASSPGLSAGELFF
.	TRBV19	TRBJ1-2	.	TGTGCCAGTAGTATGGGCACAGGGCCCTATGGCTACACCTTC	CASSMGTGPYGYTF
.	TRBV6-5	TRBJ1-4	.	TGTGCCAGCCGAACTAATGAAAAACTGTTTTTT	CASRTNEKLFF
.	TRBV27	TRBJ1-4	.	TGTGCCAGCCGCTCAGGGGAGAGTGTCGAAAAACTGTTTTTT	CASRSGESVEKLFF
.	TRBV7-9	TRBJ2-2	.	TGTGCCAGCAGCCCACTGCCCACCGGGGAGCTGTTTTTT	CASSPLPTGELFF
few	TRBV5-1	TRBJ2-3	.	TGCGCCAGCAGCTCCGGGCCCCGACAGTTAGATACGCAGTATTTT	CASSSGPRQLDTQYF
.	TRBV2	TRBJ2-7	.	TGTGCCAGCACCTCTGCTTCCCAGATTTCCTACGAGCAGTACTTC	CASTSASQISYEQYF
.	TRBV4-2	TRBJ1-2	.	TGTGCCAGCAGCCCGGTGTCTCTTGTCTATGGCTACACCTTC	CASSPVSLVYGYTF
.	TRBV27	TRBJ1-1	.	TGTGCCAGCAGTACCACGGGGGGGGCGCGATGGACTGAAGCTTTCTTT	CASSTTGGARWTEAFF
.	TRBV11-2	TRBJ2-5	.	TGTGCCAGCAGCTTAGTGACAAAAGAGACCCAGTACTTC	CASSLVTKETQYF
.	TRBV2	TRBJ2-3	.	TGTGCCAGCAGCAGCGGATTCACAGATACGCAGTATTTT	CASSSGFTDTQYF
.	TRBV5-1	TRBJ2-5	.	TGCGCCAGCAGCTTGGGGCAGCGCCAAGAGACCCAGTACTTC	CASSLGQRQETQYF
.	TRBV7-8	TRBJ2-7	TRBD1	TGTGCCAGCAGCCTACAGGGGGTAGGCGAGCAGTACTTC	CASSLQGVGEQYF
.	TRBV3-1/TRBV3-2	TRBJ1-3	.	TGTGCCAGCAGCCAAGTTCGGGGGGGTATTGGAAACACCATATATTTT	CASSQVRGGIGNTIYF